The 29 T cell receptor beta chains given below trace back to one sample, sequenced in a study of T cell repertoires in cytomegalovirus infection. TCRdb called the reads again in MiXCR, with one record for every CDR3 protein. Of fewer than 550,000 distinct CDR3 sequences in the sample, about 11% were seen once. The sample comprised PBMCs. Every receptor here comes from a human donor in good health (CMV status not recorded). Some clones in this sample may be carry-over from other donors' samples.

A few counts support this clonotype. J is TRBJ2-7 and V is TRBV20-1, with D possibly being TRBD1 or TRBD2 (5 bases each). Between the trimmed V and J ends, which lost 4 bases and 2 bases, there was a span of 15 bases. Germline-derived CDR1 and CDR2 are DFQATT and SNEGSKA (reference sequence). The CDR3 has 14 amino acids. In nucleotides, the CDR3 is TGCAGTGCTACCCCCTCGGGGCGGCCCTACGAGCAGTACTTC. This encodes CSATPSGRPYEQYF.

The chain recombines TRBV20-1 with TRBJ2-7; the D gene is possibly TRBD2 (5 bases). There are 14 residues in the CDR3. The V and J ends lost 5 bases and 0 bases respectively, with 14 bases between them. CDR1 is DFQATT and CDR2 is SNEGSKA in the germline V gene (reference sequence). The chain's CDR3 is CSAPLTGSSYEQYF. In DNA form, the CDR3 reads TGCAGTGCTCCTTTAACGGGGAGCTCCTACGAGCAGTACTTC.

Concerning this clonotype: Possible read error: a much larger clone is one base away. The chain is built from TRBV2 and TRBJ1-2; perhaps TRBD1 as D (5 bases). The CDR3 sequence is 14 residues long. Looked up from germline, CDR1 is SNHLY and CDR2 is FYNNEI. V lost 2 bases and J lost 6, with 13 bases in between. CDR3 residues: CASSEWGTYHGYTF. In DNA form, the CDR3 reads TGTGCCAGCAGTGAATGGGGCACCTACCATGGCTACACCTTC.

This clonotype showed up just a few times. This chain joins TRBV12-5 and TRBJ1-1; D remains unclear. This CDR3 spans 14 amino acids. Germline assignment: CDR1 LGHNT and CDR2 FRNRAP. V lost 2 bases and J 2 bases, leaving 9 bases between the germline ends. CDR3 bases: TGTGCTAGTGGTTTGAACTCCAGAAACACTGAAGCTTTCTTT. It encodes CASGLNSRNTEAFF.

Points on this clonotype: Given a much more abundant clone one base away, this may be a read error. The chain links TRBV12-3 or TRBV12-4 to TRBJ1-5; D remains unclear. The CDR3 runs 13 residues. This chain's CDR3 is CASSSVFHQHQHF. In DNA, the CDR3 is TGTGCCAGCAGTTCGGTGTTCCATCAGCACCAGCATTTT.

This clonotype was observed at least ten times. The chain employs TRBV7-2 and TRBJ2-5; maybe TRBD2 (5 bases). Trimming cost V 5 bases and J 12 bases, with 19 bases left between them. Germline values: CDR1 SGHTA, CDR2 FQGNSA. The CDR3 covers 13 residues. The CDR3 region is CASSPEVGGHKYF. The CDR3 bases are TGTGCCAGCAGCCCGGAGGTGGGCGGGCATAAGTACTTC.

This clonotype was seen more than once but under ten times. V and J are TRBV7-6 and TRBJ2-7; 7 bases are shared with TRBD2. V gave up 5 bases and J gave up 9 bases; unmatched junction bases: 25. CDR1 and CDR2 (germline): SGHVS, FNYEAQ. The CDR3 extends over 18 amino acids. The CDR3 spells CASSNRLADGSALVGQYF. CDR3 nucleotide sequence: TGTGCCAGCAGCAACCGACTAGCAGACGGCTCGGCCCTTGTTGGGCAGTACTTC.

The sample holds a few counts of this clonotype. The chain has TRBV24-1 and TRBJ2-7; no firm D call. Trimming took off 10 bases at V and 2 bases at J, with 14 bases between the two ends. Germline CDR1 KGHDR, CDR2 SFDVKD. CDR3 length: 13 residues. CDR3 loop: CATGHNEPYEQYF. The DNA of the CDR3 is TGTGCCACGGGCCATAATGAACCCTACGAGCAGTACTTC.

Here the CDR3 reads CASTTSGRSVDTQYF. The CDR3 region has the DNA TGTGCCAGCACGACTAGCGGGAGGTCGGTTGATACGCAGTATTTT. The V and J genes are TRBV12-3 or TRBV12-4 and TRBJ2-3; 13 bases align to TRBD2. The CDR3 covers 15 residues. V lost 7 bases and J lost 6; bases outside the gene matches: 7.

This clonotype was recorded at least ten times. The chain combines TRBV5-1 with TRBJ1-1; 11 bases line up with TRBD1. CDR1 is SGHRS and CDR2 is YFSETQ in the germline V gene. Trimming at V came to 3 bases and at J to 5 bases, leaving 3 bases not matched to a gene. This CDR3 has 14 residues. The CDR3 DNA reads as TGCGCCAGCAGCTGGGGGACAGGGGGAACTGAAGCTTTCTTT. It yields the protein CASSWGTGGTEAFF.

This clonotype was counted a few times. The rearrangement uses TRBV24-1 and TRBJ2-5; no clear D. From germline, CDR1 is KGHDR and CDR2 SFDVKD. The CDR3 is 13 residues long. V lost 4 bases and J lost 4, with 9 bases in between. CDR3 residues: CATSDVPSETQYF. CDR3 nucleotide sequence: TGTGCCACCAGTGACGTCCCATCAGAGACCCAGTACTTC.

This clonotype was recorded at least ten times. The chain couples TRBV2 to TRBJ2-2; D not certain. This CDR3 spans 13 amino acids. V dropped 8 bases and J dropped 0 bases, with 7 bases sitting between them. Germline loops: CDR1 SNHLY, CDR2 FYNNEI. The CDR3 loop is CASAGPNTGELFF. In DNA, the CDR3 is TGTGCCAGCGCCGGACCGAACACCGGGGAGCTGTTTTTT.

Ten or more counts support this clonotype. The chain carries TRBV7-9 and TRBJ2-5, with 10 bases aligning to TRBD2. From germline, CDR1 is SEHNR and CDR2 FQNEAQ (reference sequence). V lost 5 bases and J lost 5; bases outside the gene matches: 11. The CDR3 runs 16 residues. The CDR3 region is CASSRTSGVVGETQYF. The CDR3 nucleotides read TGTGCCAGCAGCAGGACTAGCGGCGTTGTTGGGGAGACCCAGTACTTC.

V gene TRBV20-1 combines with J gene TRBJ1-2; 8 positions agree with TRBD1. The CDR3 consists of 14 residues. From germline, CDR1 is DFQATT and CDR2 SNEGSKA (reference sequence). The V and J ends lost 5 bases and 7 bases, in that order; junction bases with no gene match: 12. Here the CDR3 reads CSAGPGQAAGGYTF. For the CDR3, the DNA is TGCAGTGCTGGTCCGGGACAGGCGGCGGGTGGCTACACCTTC.

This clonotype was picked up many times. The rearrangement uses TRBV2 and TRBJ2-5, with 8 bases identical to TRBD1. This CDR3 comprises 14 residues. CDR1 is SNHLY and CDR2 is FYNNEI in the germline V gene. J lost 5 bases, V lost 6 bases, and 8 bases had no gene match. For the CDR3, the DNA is TGTGCCAGCAGGTCTCAGGGGGCCTGGGAGACCCAGTACTTC. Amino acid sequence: CASRSQGAWETQYF. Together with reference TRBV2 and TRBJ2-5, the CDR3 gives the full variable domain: EPEVTQTPSHQVTQMGQEVILRCVPISNHLYFYWYRQILGQKVEFLVSFYNNEISEKSEIFDDQFSVERPDGSNFTLKIRSTKLEDSAMYFCASRSQGAWETQYFGPGTRLLVL.

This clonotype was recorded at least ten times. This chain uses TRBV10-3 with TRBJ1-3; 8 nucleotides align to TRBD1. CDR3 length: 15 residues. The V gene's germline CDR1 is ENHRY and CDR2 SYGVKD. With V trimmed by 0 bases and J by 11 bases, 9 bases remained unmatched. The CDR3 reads CAISESGQVHGPIYF. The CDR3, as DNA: TGTGCCATCAGTGAGTCGGGACAGGTCCATGGCCCCATATATTTT.

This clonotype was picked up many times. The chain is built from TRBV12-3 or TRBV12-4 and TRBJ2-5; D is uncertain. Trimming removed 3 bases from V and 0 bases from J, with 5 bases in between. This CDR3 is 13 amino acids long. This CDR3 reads CASSFGDQETQYF. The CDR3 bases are TGTGCCAGCAGTTTTGGGGACCAAGAGACCCAGTACTTC.

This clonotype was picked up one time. CDR3: CASSLNNYGYTF. The CDR3, as DNA: TGTGCCAGCAGTTTGAACAACTATGGCTACACCTTC. J is TRBJ1-2 and V is TRBV12-3 or TRBV12-4; D remains ambiguous. The CDR3 sequence is 12 residues long. V gave up 3 bases and J gave up 2 bases, with 4 bases separating them.

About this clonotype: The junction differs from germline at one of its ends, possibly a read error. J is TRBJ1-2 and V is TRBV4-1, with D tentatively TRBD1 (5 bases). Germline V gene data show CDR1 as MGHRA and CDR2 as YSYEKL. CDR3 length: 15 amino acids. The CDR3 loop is CASGQEGVANYGYTF. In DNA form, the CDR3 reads TGTGCCAGCGGCCAAGAAGGGGTAGCTAACTATGGCTACACCTTC.

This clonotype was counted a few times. CDR3: CASRGRSDSPYGYTF. The DNA for the CDR3 is TGTGCCAGCAGGGGAAGGTCCGACTCTCCCTATGGCTACACCTTC. V usage is TRBV2 and J usage is TRBJ1-2; D remains ambiguous. The CDR3 spans 15 residues. V lost 6 bases to trimming and J lost 4 bases, with 18 bases between them. CDR1 is SNHLY, CDR2 FYNNEI, per germline.

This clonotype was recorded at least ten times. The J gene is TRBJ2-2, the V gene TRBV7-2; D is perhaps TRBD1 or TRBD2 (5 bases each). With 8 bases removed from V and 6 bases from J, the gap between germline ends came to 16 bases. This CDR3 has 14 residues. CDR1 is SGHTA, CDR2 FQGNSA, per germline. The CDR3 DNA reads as TGTGCCAGCCGCCCGAGAGGGACGGCCGGGGAGCTGTTTTTT. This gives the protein CASRPRGTAGELFF.

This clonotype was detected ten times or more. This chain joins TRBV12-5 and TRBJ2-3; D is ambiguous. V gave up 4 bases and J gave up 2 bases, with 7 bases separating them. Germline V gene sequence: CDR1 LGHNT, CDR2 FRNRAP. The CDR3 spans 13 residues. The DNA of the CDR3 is TGTGCTAGTGGTTCACCTCTCACAGATACGCAGTATTTT. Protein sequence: CASGSPLTDTQYF. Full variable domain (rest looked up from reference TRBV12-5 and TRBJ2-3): DARVTQTPRHKVTEMGQEVTMRCQPILGHNTVFWYRQTMMQGLELLAYFRNRAPLDDSGMPKDRFSAEMPDATLATLKIQPSEPRDSAVYFCASGSPLTDTQYFGPGTRLTVL.

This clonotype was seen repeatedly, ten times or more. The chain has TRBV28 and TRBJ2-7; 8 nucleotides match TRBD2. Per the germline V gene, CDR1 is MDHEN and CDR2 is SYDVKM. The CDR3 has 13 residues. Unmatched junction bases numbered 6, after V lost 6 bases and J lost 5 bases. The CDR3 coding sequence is TGTGCCAGCAGACGGGAAGCGGGAGACGAGCAGTACTTC. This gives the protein CASRREAGDEQYF. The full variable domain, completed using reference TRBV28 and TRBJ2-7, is DVKVTQSSRYLVKRTGEKVFLECVQDMDHENMFWYRQDPGLGLRLIYFSYDVKMKEKGDIPEGYSVSREKKERFSLILESASTNQTSMYLCASRREAGDEQYFGPGTRLTVT.

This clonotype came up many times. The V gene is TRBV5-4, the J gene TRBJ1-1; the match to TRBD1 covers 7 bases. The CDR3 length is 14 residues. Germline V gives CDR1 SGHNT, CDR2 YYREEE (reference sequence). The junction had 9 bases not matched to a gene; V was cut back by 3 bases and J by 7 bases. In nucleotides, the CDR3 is TGTGCCAGCAGCTCACAGGGGACAAACTTTGAAGCTTTCTTT. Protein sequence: CASSSQGTNFEAFF.

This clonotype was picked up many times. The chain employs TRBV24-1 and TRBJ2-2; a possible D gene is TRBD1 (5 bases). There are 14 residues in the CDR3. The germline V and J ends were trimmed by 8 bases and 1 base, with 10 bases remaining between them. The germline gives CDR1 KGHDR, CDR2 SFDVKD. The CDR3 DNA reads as TGTGCCACCACTCCAGGACAGAACACCGGGGAGCTGTTTTTT. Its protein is CATTPGQNTGELFF.

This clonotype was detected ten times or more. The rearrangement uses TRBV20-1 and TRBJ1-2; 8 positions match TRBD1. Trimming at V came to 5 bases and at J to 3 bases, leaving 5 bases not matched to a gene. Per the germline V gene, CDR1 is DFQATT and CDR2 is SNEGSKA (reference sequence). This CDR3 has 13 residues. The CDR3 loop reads CSAPGGADYGYTF. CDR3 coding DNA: TGCAGTGCTCCAGGGGGCGCAGACTATGGCTACACCTTC.

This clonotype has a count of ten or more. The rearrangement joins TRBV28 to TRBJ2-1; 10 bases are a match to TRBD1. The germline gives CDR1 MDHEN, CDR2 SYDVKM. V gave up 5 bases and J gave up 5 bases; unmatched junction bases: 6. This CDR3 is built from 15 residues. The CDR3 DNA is TGTGCCAGCAGTCCCGGACAGGGGGGGAACAATGAGCAGTTCTTC. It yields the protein CASSPGQGGNNEQFF. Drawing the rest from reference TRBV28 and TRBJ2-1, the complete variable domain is DVKVTQSSRYLVKRTGEKVFLECVQDMDHENMFWYRQDPGLGLRLIYFSYDVKMKEKGDIPEGYSVSREKKERFSLILESASTNQTSMYLCASSPGQGGNNEQFFGPGTRLTVL.

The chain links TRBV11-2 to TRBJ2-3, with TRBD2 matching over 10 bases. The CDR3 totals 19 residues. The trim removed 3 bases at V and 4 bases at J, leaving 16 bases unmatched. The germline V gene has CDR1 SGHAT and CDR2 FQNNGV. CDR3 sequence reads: CASSLRSRSGRAWADTQYF. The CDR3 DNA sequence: TGTGCCAGCAGCTTGAGATCGCGAAGCGGGAGGGCCTGGGCAGATACGCAGTATTTT.

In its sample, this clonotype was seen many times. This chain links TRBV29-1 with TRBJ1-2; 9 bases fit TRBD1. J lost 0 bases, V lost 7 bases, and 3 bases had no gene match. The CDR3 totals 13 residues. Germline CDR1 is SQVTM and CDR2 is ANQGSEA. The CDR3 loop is CSDRGRTNYGYTF. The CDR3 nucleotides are TGCAGCGACAGGGGGCGCACTAACTATGGCTACACCTTC.